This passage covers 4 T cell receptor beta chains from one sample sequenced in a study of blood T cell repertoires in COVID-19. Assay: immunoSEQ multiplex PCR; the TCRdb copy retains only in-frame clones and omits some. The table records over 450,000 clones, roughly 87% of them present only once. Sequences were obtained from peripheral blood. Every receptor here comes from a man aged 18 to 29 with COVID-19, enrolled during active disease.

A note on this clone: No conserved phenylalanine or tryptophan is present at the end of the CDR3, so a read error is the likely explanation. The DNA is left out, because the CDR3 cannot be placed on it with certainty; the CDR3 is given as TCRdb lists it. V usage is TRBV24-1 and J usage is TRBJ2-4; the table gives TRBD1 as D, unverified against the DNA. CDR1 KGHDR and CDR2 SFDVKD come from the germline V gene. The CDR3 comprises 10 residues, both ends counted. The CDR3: CATSDFPGDL.

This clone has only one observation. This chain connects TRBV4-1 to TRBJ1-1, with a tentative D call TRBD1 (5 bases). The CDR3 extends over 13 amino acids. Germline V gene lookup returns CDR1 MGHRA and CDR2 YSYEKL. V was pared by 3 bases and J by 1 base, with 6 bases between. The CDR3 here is CASSHQGNTEAFF. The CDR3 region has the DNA TGCGCCAGCAGCCACCAGGGGAACACTGAAGCTTTCTTT.

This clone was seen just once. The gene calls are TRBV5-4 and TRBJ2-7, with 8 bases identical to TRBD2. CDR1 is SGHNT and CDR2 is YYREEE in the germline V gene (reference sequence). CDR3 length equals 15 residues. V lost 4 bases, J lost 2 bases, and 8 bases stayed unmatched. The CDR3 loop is CASSIPTSATYEQYF. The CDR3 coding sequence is TGTGCCAGCAGCATACCGACTAGCGCGACCTACGAGCAGTACTTC.

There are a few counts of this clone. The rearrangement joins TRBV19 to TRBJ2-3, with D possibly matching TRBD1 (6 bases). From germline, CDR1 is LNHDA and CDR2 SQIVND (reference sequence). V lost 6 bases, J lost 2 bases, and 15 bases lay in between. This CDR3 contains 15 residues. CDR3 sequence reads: CASSYPGQNTDTQYF. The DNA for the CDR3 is TGTGCCAGTAGCTATCCGGGACAAAACACAGATACGCAGTATTTT.